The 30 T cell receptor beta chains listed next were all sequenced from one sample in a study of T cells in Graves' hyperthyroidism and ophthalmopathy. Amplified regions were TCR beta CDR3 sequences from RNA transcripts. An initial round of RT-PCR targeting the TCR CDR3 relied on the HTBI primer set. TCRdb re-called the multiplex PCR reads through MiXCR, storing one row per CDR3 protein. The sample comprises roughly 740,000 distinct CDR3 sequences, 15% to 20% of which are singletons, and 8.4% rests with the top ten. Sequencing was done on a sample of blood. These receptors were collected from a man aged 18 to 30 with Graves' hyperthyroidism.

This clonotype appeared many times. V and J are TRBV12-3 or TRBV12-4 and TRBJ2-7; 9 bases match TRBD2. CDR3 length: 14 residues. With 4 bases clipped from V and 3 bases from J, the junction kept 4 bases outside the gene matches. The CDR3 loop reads CASSSSGTGYEQYF. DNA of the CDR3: TGTGCCAGCAGTTCTAGCGGGACGGGCTACGAGCAGTACTTC.

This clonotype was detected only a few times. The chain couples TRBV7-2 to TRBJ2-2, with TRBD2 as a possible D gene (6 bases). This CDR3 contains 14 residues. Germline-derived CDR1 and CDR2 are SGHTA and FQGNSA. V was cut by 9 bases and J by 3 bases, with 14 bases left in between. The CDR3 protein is CASWPGDDTGELFF. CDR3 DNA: TGTGCCAGTTGGCCGGGAGACGACACCGGGGAGCTGTTTTTT.

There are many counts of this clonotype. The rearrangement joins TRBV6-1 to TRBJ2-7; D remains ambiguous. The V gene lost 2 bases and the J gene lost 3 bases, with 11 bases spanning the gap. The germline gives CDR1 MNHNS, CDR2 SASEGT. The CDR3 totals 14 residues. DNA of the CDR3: TGTGCCAGCAGTGAAAAAACGTTAAACTACGAGCAGTACTTC. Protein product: CASSEKTLNYEQYF.

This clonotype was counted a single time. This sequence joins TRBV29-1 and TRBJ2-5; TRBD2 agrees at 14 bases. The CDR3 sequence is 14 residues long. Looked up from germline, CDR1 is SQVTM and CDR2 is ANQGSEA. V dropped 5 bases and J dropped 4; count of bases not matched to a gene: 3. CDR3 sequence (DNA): TGCAGCGTTCTGGGACTAGCGGGAGCAGAGACCCAGTACTTC. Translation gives CSVLGLAGAETQYF.

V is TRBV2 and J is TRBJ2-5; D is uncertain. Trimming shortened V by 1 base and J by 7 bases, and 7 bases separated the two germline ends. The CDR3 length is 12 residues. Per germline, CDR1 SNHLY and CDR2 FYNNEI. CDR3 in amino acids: CASSEGVWTQYF. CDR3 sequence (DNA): TGTGCCAGCAGTGAAGGGGTTTGGACCCAGTACTTC. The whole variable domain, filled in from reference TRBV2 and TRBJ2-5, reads EPEVTQTPSHQVTQMGQEVILRCVPISNHLYFYWYRQILGQKVEFLVSFYNNEISEKSEIFDDQFSVERPDGSNFTLKIRSTKLEDSAMYFCASSEGVWTQYFGPGTRLLVL.

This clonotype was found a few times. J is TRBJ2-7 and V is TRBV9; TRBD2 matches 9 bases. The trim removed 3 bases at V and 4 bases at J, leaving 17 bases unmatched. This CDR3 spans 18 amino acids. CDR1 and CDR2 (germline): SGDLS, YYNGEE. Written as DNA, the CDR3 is TGTGCCAGCAGCGCTAGTGTCGGGATGGCGGGAGGGGAGTACGAGCAGTACTTC. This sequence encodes CASSASVGMAGGEYEQYF.

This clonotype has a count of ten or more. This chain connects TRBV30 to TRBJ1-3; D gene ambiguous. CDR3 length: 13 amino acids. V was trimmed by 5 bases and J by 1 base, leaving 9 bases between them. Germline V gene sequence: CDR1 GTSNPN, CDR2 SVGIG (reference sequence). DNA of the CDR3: TGTGCCTGGCGTCGTTCGTCTGGAAACACCATATATTTT. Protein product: CAWRRSSGNTIYF.

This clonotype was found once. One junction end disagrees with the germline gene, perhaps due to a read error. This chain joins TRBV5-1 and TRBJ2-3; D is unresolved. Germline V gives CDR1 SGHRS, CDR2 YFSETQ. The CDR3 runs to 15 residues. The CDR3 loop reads CAGSSLTGFADTQYF. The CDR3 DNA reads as TGCGCCGGCAGCTCCCTGACCGGTTTTGCAGATACGCAGTATTTT.

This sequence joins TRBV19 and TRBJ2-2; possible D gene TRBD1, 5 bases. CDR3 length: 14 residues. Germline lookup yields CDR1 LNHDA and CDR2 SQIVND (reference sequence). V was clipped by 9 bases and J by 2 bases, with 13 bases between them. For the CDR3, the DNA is TGTGCCAGCCAAGGGGTTGCCAACACCGGGGAGCTGTTTTTT. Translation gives CASQGVANTGELFF.

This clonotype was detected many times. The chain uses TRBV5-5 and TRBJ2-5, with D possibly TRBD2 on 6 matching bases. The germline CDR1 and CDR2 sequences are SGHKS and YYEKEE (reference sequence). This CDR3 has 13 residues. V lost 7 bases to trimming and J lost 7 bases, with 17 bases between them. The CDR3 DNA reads TGTGCCAGCGGACTGGTGGAGGGTGGGACCCAGTACTTC. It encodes CASGLVEGGTQYF.

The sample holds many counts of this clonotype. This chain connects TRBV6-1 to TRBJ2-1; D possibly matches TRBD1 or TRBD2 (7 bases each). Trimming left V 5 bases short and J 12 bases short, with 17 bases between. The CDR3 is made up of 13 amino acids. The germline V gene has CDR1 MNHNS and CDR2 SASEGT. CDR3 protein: CASSPGGGAPQFF. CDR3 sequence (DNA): TGTGCCAGCAGTCCAGGGGGGGGGGCACCGCAGTTCTTC.

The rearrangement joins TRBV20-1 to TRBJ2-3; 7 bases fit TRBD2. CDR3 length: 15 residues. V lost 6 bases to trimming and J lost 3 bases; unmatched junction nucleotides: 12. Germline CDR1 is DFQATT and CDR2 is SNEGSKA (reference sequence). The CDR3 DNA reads TGCAGTGCCATCGCCGGGGGGAGTGGTACAGATACGCAGTATTTT. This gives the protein CSAIAGGSGTDTQYF.

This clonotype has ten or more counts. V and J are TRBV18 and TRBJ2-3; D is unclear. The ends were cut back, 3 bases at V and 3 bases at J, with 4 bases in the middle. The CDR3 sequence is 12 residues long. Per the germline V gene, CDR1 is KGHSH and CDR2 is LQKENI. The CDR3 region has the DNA TGTGCCAGCTCACCGGGAACAGATACGCAGTATTTT. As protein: CASSPGTDTQYF.

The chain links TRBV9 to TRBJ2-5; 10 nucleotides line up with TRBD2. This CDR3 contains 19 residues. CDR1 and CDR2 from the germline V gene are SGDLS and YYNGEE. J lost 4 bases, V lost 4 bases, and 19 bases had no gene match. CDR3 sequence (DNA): TGTGCCAGCAGCTCACCGTCCAGGCTAGCGGGAGATGCGCGAGAGACCCAGTACTTC. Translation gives CASSSPSRLAGDARETQYF. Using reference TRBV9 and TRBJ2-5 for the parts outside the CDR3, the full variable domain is DSGVTQTPKHLITATGQRVTLRCSPRSGDLSVYWYQQSLDQGLQFLIQYYNGEERAKGNILERFSAQQFPDLHSELNLSSLELGDSALYFCASSSPSRLAGDARETQYFGPGTRLLVL.

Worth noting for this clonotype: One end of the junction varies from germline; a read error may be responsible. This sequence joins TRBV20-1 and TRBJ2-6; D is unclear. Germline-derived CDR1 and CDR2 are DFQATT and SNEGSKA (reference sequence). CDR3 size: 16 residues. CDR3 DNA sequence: TGTAGTGCTAGTGGAAGCCAGGTATTCGCCCCCAACGTCCTGACTTTC. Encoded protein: CSASGSQVFAPNVLTF.

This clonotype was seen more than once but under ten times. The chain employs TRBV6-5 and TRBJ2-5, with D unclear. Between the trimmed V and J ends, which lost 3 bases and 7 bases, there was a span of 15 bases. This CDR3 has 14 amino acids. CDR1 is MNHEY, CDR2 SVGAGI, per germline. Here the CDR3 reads CASSYGRSARTQYF. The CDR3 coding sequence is TGTGCCAGCAGTTATGGACGCTCGGCAAGGACCCAGTACTTC.

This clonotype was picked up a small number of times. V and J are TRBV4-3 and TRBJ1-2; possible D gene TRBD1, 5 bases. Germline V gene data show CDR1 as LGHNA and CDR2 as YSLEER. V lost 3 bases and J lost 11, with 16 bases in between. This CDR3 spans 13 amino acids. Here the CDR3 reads CASSHKAQEGYTF. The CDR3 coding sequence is TGCGCCAGCAGCCATAAAGCACAGGAGGGATACACCTTC.

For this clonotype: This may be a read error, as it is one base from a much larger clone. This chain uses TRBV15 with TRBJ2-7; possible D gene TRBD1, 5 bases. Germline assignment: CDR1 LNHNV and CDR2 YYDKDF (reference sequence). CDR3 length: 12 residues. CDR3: CATGSGQYEQYF. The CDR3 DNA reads TGTGCCACCGGCAGTGGACAATACGAGCAGTACTTC. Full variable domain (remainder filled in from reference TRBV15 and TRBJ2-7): DAMVIQNPRYQVTQFGKPVTLSCSQTLNHNVMYWYQQKSSQAPKLLFHYYDKDFNNEADTPDNFQSRRPNTSFCFLDIRSPGLGDTAMYLCATGSGQYEQYFGPGTRLTVT.

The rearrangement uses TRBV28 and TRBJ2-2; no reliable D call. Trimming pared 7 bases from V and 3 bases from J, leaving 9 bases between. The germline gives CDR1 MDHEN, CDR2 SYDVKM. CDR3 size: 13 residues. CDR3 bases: TGTGCCAGCATTCAAAGGGACACCGGGGAGCTGTTTTTT. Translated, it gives CASIQRDTGELFF. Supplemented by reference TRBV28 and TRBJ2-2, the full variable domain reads DVKVTQSSRYLVKRTGEKVFLECVQDMDHENMFWYRQDPGLGLRLIYFSYDVKMKEKGDIPEGYSVSREKKERFSLILESASTNQTSMYLCASIQRDTGELFFGEGSRLTVL.

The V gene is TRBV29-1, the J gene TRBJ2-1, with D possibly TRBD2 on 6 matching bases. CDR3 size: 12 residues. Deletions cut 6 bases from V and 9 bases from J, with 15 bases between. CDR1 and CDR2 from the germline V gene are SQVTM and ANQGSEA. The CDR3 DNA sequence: TGCAGCGTGCACCCCGGAGGGAGTGAGCAGTTCTTC. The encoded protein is CSVHPGGSEQFF.

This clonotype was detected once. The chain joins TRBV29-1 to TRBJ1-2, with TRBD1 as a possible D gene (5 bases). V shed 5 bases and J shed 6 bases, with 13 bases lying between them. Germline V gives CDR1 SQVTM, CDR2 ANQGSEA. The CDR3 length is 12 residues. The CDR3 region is CSVLGAGDGYTF. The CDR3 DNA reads TGCAGCGTTCTAGGGGCCGGGGATGGCTACACCTTC.

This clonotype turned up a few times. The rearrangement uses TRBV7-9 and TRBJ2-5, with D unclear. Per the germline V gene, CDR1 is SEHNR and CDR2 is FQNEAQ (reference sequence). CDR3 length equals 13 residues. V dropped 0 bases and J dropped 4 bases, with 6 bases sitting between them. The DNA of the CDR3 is TGTGCCAGCAGCTTAGCCTGGGGAGAGACCCAGTACTTC. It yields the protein CASSLAWGETQYF.

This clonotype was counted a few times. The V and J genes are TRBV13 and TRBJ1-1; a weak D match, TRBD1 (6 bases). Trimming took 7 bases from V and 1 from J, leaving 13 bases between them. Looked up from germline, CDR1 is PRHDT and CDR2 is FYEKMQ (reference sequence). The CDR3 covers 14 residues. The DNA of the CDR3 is TGTGCCAGCAAGTTTGGGGGCAGGAACACTGAAGCTTTCTTT. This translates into CASKFGGRNTEAFF.

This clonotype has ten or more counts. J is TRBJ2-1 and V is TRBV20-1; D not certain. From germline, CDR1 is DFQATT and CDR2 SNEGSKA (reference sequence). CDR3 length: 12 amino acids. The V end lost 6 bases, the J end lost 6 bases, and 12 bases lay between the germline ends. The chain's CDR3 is CSARGRGNEQFF. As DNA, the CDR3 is TGCAGTGCCCGAGGACGAGGCAATGAGCAGTTCTTC.

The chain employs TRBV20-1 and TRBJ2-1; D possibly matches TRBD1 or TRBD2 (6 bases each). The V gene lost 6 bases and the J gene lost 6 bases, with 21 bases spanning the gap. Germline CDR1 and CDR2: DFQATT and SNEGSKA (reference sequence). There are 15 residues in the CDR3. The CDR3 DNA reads TGCAGTGCCCTGAGGGGGGCCCCTCGCGGCAATGAGCAGTTCTTC. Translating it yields CSALRGAPRGNEQFF.

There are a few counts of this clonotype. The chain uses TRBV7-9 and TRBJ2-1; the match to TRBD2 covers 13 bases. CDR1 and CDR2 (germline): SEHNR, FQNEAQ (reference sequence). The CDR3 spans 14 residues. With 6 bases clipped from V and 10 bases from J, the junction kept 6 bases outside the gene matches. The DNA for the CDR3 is TGTGCCAGCAGGGGGACTAGCGGGATCGGGGAGCAGTTCTTC. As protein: CASRGTSGIGEQFF.

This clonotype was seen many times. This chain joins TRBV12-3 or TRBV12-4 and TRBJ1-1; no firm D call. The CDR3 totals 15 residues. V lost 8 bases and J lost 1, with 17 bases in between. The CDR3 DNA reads TGTGCCAGCCGCCGGGGATATGGCCCGAACACTGAAGCTTTCTTT. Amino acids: CASRRGYGPNTEAFF.

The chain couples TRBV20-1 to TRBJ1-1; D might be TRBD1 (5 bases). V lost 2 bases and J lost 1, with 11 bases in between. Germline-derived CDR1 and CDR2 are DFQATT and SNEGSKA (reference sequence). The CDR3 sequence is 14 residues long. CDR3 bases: TGCAGTGCTAGACTCGGGGGGAGGAACACTGAAGCTTTCTTT. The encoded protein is CSARLGGRNTEAFF.

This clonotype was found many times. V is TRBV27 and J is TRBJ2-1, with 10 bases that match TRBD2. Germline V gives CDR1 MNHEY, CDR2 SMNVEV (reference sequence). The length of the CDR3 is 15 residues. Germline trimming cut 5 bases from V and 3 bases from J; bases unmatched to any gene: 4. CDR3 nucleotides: TGTGCCAGCAGTGGGGGGACTAGCGTCTACAATGAGCAGTTCTTC. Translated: CASSGGTSVYNEQFF.

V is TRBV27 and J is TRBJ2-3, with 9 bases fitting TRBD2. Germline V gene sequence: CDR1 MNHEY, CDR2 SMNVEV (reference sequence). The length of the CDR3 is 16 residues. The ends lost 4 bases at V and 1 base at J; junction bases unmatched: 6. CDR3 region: CASSSSGRLRTDTQYF. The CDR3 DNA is TGTGCCAGCAGTTCAAGCGGGAGGCTCCGCACAGATACGCAGTATTTT.